These T cell receptor beta chains were read from a single sample in a study of preoperative IRX-2 immunotherapy in early breast cancer. The assay was immunoSEQ multiplex PCR, and TCRdb's table has in-frame clones only and misses some. The sample holds about 19,000 clones, approximately 80% seen once. This sample comprised lymph node tissue, obtained after IRX-2 immunotherapy. These receptors all stem from a human donor with breast cancer. The CDR3 runs from the conserved cysteine through the conserved F or W. Each record gives: V gene, clone size, D gene, J gene, CDR3 DNA, CDR3 protein. A D gene is named only where the DNA matches it firmly. Clone size appears in some rows only: once, few, many, or a class for an expanded clone.

TRBV10-3	.	TRBD1	TRBJ1-2	TGTGCCATCAGTGAGAGCCGGACAGGGGACATAACAAGCTACACCTTC	CAISESRTGDITSYTF
TRBV5-1	.	.	TRBJ2-1	TGCGCCAGCACCCCTGGCAGGGGTGGATACAATGAGCAGTTCTTC	CASTPGRGGYNEQFF
TRBV28	once	.	TRBJ2-1	TGTGCCAGCAGTTTATGGCTAGCTGCAGCCGATGAGCAGTTCTTC	CASSLWLAAADEQFF
TRBV19	.	TRBD1	TRBJ2-2	TGTGCCAGTAGTACCGACAGGGGTAGCACCGGGGAGCTGTTTTTT	CASSTDRGSTGELFF
TRBV11-3	.	.	TRBJ1-6	TGTGCCAGCAGCTTGTTTTCAACAGCTTATAATTCACCCCTCCACTTT	CASSLFSTAYNSPLHF
TRBV28	.	.	TRBJ2-3	TGTGCCAGCAGGGGAGGGACAAGGGGAGATACGCAGTATTTT	CASRGGTRGDTQYF
TRBV6-8	once	.	TRBJ1-2	TGTGCCAGCAGTTTCAGGAGTCTTAACTATGGCTACACCTTC	CASSFRSLNYGYTF
TRBV5-1	.	TRBD1	TRBJ2-1	TGCGCCAGCAGCATAGGGGGACAGGGTGGAGATGAGCAGTTCTTC	CASSIGGQGGDEQFF
TRBV15	.	.	TRBJ2-2	TGTGCCACCAGCAGAGAAGGACCCCGCACCGGGGAGCTGTTTTTT	CATSREGPRTGELFF
TRBV30	.	.	TRBJ1-5	TGTGCCTGGAGTGTAGCGGGACTCTTTAGCAATCAGCCCCAGCATTTT	CAWSVAGLFSNQPQHF
TRBV19	few	TRBD1	TRBJ1-3	TGTGCCACCGAGGACAGGGCCGGAAACACCATATATTTT	CATEDRAGNTIYF
TRBV6-8	.	TRBD2	TRBJ2-3	TGTGCCAGCAGGGGACTAGCGACAGATACGCAGTATTTT	CASRGLATDTQYF
TRBV6-8	.	.	TRBJ1-1	TGTGCCAGCAGTGAGTTCTCTCGCGGCACTGAAGCTTTCTTT	CASSEFSRGTEAFF
TRBV6-8	.	.	TRBJ1-3	TGTGCCAGCAGACGCGGGACGACCCTGGGAAACACCATATATTTT	CASRRGTTLGNTIYF
TRBV19	.	.	TRBJ1-5	TGTGCCAGTAGTATCCGGCGGAATAGCAATCAGCCCCAGCATTTT	CASSIRRNSNQPQHF
TRBV18	.	TRBD2	TRBJ2-1	TGTGCCAGCTCTCTTTCTAGCGGGGTATACAATGAGCAGTTCTTC	CASSLSSGVYNEQFF
TRBV6-8	.	TRBD1	TRBJ2-7	TGTGCCATCAGTGCCCCGGAGACAGGGGGTACCACCTACGAGCAGTACTTC	CAISAPETGGTTYEQYF
TRBV28	.	TRBD1	TRBJ1-4	TGTGCCAGCAGTTCCCCGGGACAGGGGAATGAAAAACTGTTTTTT	CASSSPGQGNEKLFF
TRBV7-6	.	.	TRBJ2-7	TGTGCCAGCAGCCCCGCCGGGTCCCAATACGAGCAGTACTTC	CASSPAGSQYEQYF
TRBV6-8	.	.	TRBJ2-6	TGTGCCAGCAGTTACCAGGGCCCTGGGGCCAACGTCCTGACTTTC	CASSYQGPGANVLTF
TRBV18	few	.	TRBJ2-1	TGTGCCAGCTCACAATCTGTGGGTGGTTACAATGAGCAGTTCTTC	CASSQSVGGYNEQFF
TRBV6-8	.	.	TRBJ1-4	TGTGCCAGCAGTTACGAGCCGGCAGTGAACGAAAAACTGTTTTTT	CASSYEPAVNEKLFF
TRBV14	.	TRBD1	TRBJ1-4	TGTGCCAGCAGCACGGACAGGCGTAATGAAAAACTGTTTTTT	CASSTDRRNEKLFF
TRBV6-8	.	.	TRBJ2-5	TGTGCCAGCAGAACGGGCAGAAACCAAGAGACCCAGTACTTC	CASRTGRNQETQYF
TRBV28	few	TRBD2	TRBJ2-1	TGTGCCAGCAACCTAGCGGGAGGGTACAATGAGCAGTTCTTC	CASNLAGGYNEQFF
TRBV6-8	.	TRBD1	TRBJ2-5	TGTGCCAGCAGTCGGGACAGGAAAGAGACCCAGTACTTC	CASSRDRKETQYF
TRBV30	.	TRBD1	TRBJ2-1	TGTGCCTGGAGGGCCAGGGACAGGGGCTATGAGCAGTTCTTC	CAWRARDRGYEQFF
TRBV11-3	.	.	TRBJ2-3	TGTGCCAGCAGCGTCGGAGCGGCGGGTACAGATACGCAGTATTTT	CASSVGAAGTDTQYF
TRBV18	.	TRBD2	TRBJ2-5	TGTGCCAGCTCACCACCAGGACTAGCTCCCCAAGAGACCCAGTACTTC	CASSPPGLAPQETQYF
TRBV5-1	.	.	TRBJ1-1	TGCGCCAGCAGCTCGGAGTCGGGGGGAGTACAGAACACTGAAGCTTTCTTT	CASSSESGGVQNTEAFF
TRBV4-1	.	TRBD2	TRBJ2-2	TGCGCCAGCAGATCCCTAGCGGGGGGCAACACCGGGGAGCTGTTTTTT	CASRSLAGGNTGELFF
TRBV28	.	TRBD1	TRBJ1-4	TGTGCCAGCAGTTTATCACAGGGGGTGGCTAATGAAAAACTGTTTTTT	CASSLSQGVANEKLFF
TRBV7-6	.	.	TRBJ1-3	TGTGCCAGCAGGCAAAGCCCATTGAGCTCTGGAAACACCATATATTTT	CASRQSPLSSGNTIYF
TRBV6-8	.	.	TRBJ2-7	TGTGCCATCATTCCCGGGCCTGGAGGCTACGAGCAGTACTTC	CAIIPGPGGYEQYF
TRBV18	.	TRBD1	TRBJ2-2	TGTGCCATCCTGGGACAGGAGAACACCGGGGAGCTGTTTTTT	CAILGQENTGELFF
TRBV11-3	.	TRBD2	TRBJ2-3	TGTGCCAGCAGCTTAATGAGGCTAGCGGGGAGCACAGATACGCAGTATTTT	CASSLMRLAGSTDTQYF
TRBV19	once	.	TRBJ2-6	TGTGCCAGTAGTATCGACAGTCCTGGGGCCAACGTCCTGACTTTC	CASSIDSPGANVLTF
TRBV7-5	.	.	TRBJ2-2	TGTGCCAGCAGCTTAGTGGGGACAGCGAACACCGGGGAGCTGTTTTTT	CASSLVGTANTGELFF
TRBV18	.	.	TRBJ2-7	TGTGCCAGCTCACCAGCACTACAAGCTTACGAGCAGTACTTC	CASSPALQAYEQYF
TRBV6-8	.	.	TRBJ2-1	TGTGCCAGCAGGCTACAGGTTAGCTCCTACAATGAGCAGTTCTTC	CASRLQVSSYNEQFF
TRBV6-8	.	TRBD1	TRBJ2-5	TGTGCCAGCAGTTCCCTTGGACAGGGAGAGACCCAGTACTTC	CASSSLGQGETQYF
TRBV6-8	.	TRBD1	TRBJ2-7	TGTGCCAGCAGTGGAGGACAGGCGAGCTCCTACGAGCAGTACTTC	CASSGGQASSYEQYF
TRBV23-1	once	.	TRBJ1-2	TGCGCCAGCAGCCAAGGGTGGGGCGCGGACTATGGCTACACCTTC	CASSQGWGADYGYTF
TRBV5-1	once	TRBD2	TRBJ2-3	TGCGCCAGCAGCTTGGAGCTAGCGGGAGGCTCAGGGACTACAGATACGCAGTATTTT	CASSLELAGGSGTTDTQYF
TRBV5-1	.	TRBD2	TRBJ2-2	TGCGCCAGCACCCCCTCACTAGCGGGGAGCGGGGAGCTGTTTTTT	CASTPSLAGSGELFF
TRBV10-2	.	.	TRBJ2-5	TGCGCCAGCAGTGAGTCGGGGACCGGGGCCGAGACCCAGTACTTC	CASSESGTGAETQYF
TRBV6-8	.	.	TRBJ1-3	TGTGCCAGCAGCTTGGATTCACTAGGAAACACCATATATTTT	CASSLDSLGNTIYF
TRBV18	.	TRBD1	TRBJ1-4	TGTGCCAGCTCACCACGGACAGGGGAAAATGAAAAACTGTTTTTT	CASSPRTGENEKLFF
TRBV5-1	.	.	TRBJ2-2	TGCGCCAGCAGCTTGCAAGGAAGTACCGGGGAGCTGTTTTTT	CASSLQGSTGELFF
TRBV12-5	.	TRBD2	TRBJ2-1	TGTGCTAGTGGTTTGGTAGGAGCGGGAAAAGAAGATGAGCAGTTCTTC	CASGLVGAGKEDEQFF
TRBV6-7	.	TRBD1	TRBJ1-4	TGTGCCAGCAGGGGACAGGGGTCAGTGGAACTGTTTTTT	CASRGQGSVELFF
TRBV6-8	.	.	TRBJ2-7	TGTGCCAGCAGTGCCAGCGGAGATGGCGAGCAGTACTTC	CASSASGDGEQYF
TRBV5-1	.	TRBD2	TRBJ2-2	TGCGCCAGCAGCGTCCTAGCGGGAGGTACCGGGGAGCTGTTTTTT	CASSVLAGGTGELFF
TRBV12-5	.	.	TRBJ1-4	TGTGCCAGCGGGGACTGGGCGGGTGAAAAACTGTTTTTT	CASGDWAGEKLFF
TRBV11-3	.	.	TRBJ2-3	TGTGCCAGCAGCCCCCGGGCCAGCGCCACAGATACGCAGTATTTT	CASSPRASATDTQYF
TRBV30	.	.	TRBJ2-5	TGTGCCTCAGCCGGGACTCCACAAGAGACCCAGTACTTC	CASAGTPQETQYF
TRBV6-8	.	TRBD1	TRBJ1-1	TGTGCCAGCAGTTCCCTACAGGGGGCAAGGCCTGAAGCTTTCTTT	CASSSLQGARPEAFF
TRBV11-3	.	.	TRBJ2-5	TGTGCCAGCAGCTTAGTACAGGGAAGCGAGACCCAGTACTTC	CASSLVQGSETQYF
TRBV30	.	.	TRBJ1-2	TGTGCCTGGAGTGACAGCAACTATGGCTACACCTTC	CAWSDSNYGYTF